This TCR beta chain was found in a study of technical replicates of blood from several donors. This CDR3 contains 13 residues. Germline CDR1 is MNHEY and CDR2 is SVGAGI. V was clipped by 11 bases and J by 6 bases, with 19 bases between them. This clone was found once. TCRdb's copy holds only in-frame clones and misses some; the assay was immunoSEQ multiplex PCR. The sample contains under 75,000 clones, around 85% of which appear only once. This TCR came from a human donor in good health. Some clones in this sample may be carry-over from other donors' samples. The specimen was PBMCs. The chain couples TRBV6-5 to TRBJ1-1; D is perhaps TRBD1 (5 bases). The CDR3 sequence: CAVSPYGGPEAFF. The CDR3, as DNA: TGTGCCGTATCACCTTACGGGGGACCTGAAGCTTTCTTT.